This T cell receptor (beta chain) came from a study of control samples from healthy donors and cancer patients. The CDR3 runs to 18 residues. With 3 bases removed from V and 0 bases from J, the gap between germline ends came to 21 bases. In germline, CDR1 is GTSNPN, CDR2 SVGIG (reference sequence). Clones were sequenced by immunoSEQ multiplex PCR, and TCRdb holds only the in-frame ones, with some missing. The sample yields 90,000 to 100,000 clones, approximately 81% seen once. Material for sequencing was blood. The source of this sequence is a young woman in good health. This chain uses TRBV30 with TRBJ1-5; a weak D match, TRBD1 (6 bases). CDR3 region: CAWSRGGGGGYSNQPQHF. CDR3 DNA sequence: TGTGCCTGGAGCCGAGGGGGAGGGGGAGGATATAGCAATCAGCCCCAGCATTTT.